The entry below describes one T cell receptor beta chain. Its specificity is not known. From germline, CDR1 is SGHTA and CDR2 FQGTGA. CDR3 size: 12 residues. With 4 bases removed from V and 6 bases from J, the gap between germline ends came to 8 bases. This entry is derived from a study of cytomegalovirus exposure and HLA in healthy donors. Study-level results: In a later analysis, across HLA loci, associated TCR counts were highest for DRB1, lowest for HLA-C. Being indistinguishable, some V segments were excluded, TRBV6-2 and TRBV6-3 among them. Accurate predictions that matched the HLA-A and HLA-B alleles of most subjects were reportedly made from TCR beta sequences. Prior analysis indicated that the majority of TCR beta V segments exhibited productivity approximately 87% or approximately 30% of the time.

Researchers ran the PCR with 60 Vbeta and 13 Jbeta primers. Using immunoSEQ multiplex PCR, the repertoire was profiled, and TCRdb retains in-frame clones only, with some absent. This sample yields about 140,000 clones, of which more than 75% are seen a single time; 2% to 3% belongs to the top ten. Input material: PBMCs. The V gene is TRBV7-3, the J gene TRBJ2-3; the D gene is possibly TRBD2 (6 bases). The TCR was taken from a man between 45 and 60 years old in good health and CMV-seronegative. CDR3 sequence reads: CASSSEGDTQYF. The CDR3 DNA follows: TGTGCCAGCAGCTCGGAGGGGGATACGCAGTATTTT.